One TCR beta chain is described in this entry. Its cognate antigen is unknown. This specimen belongs to a study of a mutant IDH1 vaccine in newly diagnosed glioma. CDR1 LGHNT and CDR2 FRNRAP come from the germline V gene. The CDR3 consists of 14 residues. The ends were cut back, 5 bases at V and 4 bases at J, with 14 bases in the middle. Documented time point: week 47, end of study. The content of each vaccine dose was 300 ug of mutant IDH1 20-mer peptide, and topical imiquimod accompanied it. Sequenced by immunoSEQ multiplex PCR; TCRdb stores in-frame clones only, minus some. The repertoire consists of 55,000 to 65,000 clones, with about 79% occurring once and the leading ten covering roughly 5.3%.

The sample in question was PBMCs, obtained from a glioma patient whose treatment included an IDH1 peptide vaccine. V gene TRBV12-5 combines with J gene TRBJ1-2, with D possibly matching TRBD1 (5 bases). The sequence derives from a man in his fifties or sixties with glioma. The CDR3 loop is CASGTRVTGYGYTF. CDR3 nucleotides: TGTGCTAGTGGTACCAGGGTTACGGGCTATGGCTACACCTTC.